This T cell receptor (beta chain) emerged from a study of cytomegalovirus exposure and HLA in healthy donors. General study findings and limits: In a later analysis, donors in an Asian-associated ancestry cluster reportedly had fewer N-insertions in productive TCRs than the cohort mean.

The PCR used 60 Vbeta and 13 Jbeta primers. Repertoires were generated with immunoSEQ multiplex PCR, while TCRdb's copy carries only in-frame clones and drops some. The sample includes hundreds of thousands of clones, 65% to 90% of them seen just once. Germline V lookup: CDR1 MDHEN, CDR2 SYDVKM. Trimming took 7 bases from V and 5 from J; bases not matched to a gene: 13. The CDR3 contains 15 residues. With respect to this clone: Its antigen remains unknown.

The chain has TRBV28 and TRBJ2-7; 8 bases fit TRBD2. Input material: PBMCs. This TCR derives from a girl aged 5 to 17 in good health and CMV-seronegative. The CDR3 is CASTTPSGSLNEQYF. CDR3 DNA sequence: TGTGCCAGCACTACCCCTAGCGGGTCTTTGAACGAGCAGTACTTC.